The rows below give T cell receptor beta chains drawn from one sample of a study of prognosis after radiotherapy for stage I lung cancer. TCRdb recomputed calls from the multiplex PCR reads with MiXCR, one row per CDR3 protein. The top ten clones hold approximately 67% of a sample with some 24,000 distinct CDR3 sequences, around 36% of them seen once. The material sequenced was PBMCs, taken before or after stereotactic body radiation therapy (not recorded which). Source of these receptors: a donor over 45 with non-small cell lung cancer. CDR3s include the opening cysteine and the closing phenylalanine or tryptophan. The order of the fields is V gene, clone size, J gene, CDR3 protein. Some rows mark clone size as missing; the rest say once, few, many or name a class of expanded clone.

V gene: TRBV5-1
clone size: .
J gene: TRBJ2-7
CDR3 protein: CASSPLGGDDSYGQYF

V gene: TRBV27
clone size: many
J gene: TRBJ2-7
CDR3 protein: CASSPGRSYEQYF

V gene: TRBV18
clone size: many
J gene: TRBJ1-1
CDR3 protein: CASSPRTDTEAFF

V gene: TRBV6-2/TRBV6-3
clone size: .
J gene: TRBJ1-2
CDR3 protein: CASSFRQQGLNLYGYTF

V gene: TRBV7-9
clone size: .
J gene: TRBJ2-3
CDR3 protein: CASSLDTDTQYF

V gene: TRBV12-3/TRBV12-4
clone size: many
J gene: TRBJ2-7
CDR3 protein: CASSYDRGYEQYF

V gene: TRBV6-1
clone size: .
J gene: TRBJ2-7
CDR3 protein: CASKDNSYEQYF

V gene: TRBV5-4
clone size: .
J gene: TRBJ2-6
CDR3 protein: CASSPGTRGLSGANVLTF

V gene: TRBV19
clone size: many
J gene: TRBJ2-2
CDR3 protein: CASSSPGQGARTGELFF

V gene: TRBV14
clone size: many
J gene: TRBJ2-5
CDR3 protein: CASSQDGGRTQYF

V gene: TRBV11-2
clone size: once
J gene: TRBJ2-7
CDR3 protein: CASSFWQGVGYEQYF

V gene: TRBV6-2/TRBV6-3
clone size: .
J gene: TRBJ1-2
CDR3 protein: CATNRVGADGYTF

V gene: TRBV6-1
clone size: .
J gene: TRBJ2-1
CDR3 protein: CASSRKYNEQFF

V gene: TRBV6-1
clone size: many
J gene: TRBJ2-3
CDR3 protein: CASRGGGSLDTQYF

V gene: TRBV6-4
clone size: .
J gene: TRBJ2-3
CDR3 protein: CASSNSGRHTDTQYF

V gene: TRBV11-2
clone size: .
J gene: TRBJ2-1
CDR3 protein: CASSLDKLEQFF

V gene: TRBV15
clone size: many
J gene: TRBJ2-3
CDR3 protein: CATSREYRGASTDTQYF

V gene: TRBV20-1
clone size: many
J gene: TRBJ1-2
CDR3 protein: CSARDSAGSGYTF

V gene: TRBV5-1
clone size: .
J gene: TRBJ2-7
CDR3 protein: CASSHGQSTYEQYF

V gene: TRBV28
clone size: .
J gene: TRBJ1-2
CDR3 protein: CASSLPQAPYGYTF

V gene: TRBV6-5
clone size: many
J gene: TRBJ1-3
CDR3 protein: CASSYSLSLLSGNTIYF

V gene: TRBV7-6
clone size: few
J gene: TRBJ2-2
CDR3 protein: CASSPGLGGLEITGELFF

V gene: TRBV5-6
clone size: few
J gene: TRBJ2-3
CDR3 protein: CASSQQGSGYTDTQYF

V gene: TRBV7-3
clone size: many
J gene: TRBJ1-1
CDR3 protein: CASSFGQGGEAFF

V gene: TRBV18
clone size: .
J gene: TRBJ2-7
CDR3 protein: CASPPGTEREQYF

V gene: TRBV11-2
clone size: many
J gene: TRBJ2-5
CDR3 protein: CASMAGGSETQYF

V gene: TRBV27
clone size: .
J gene: TRBJ1-2
CDR3 protein: CASRRGDGYSYTF

V gene: TRBV28
clone size: few
J gene: TRBJ2-5
CDR3 protein: CAGSGEPGGAETQYF

V gene: TRBV28
clone size: many
J gene: TRBJ1-2
CDR3 protein: CASSYYRGQDYGYTF

V gene: TRBV18
clone size: many
J gene: TRBJ1-4
CDR3 protein: CASSPGEGEKLFF

V gene: TRBV7-3
clone size: once
J gene: TRBJ2-2
CDR3 protein: CASSFRTGASTGELFF

V gene: TRBV27
clone size: .
J gene: TRBJ2-7
CDR3 protein: CASSSGTDSYEQYF

V gene: TRBV14
clone size: many
J gene: TRBJ2-7
CDR3 protein: CASSQGGEQYF

V gene: TRBV6-1
clone size: .
J gene: TRBJ2-1
CDR3 protein: CASRGTSGDNSYNEQFF

V gene: TRBV5-1
clone size: many
J gene: TRBJ2-7
CDR3 protein: CASSLVPRLAGHEQYF

V gene: TRBV24-1
clone size: many
J gene: TRBJ2-7
CDR3 protein: CATDFWEQYF

V gene: TRBV11-3
clone size: many
J gene: TRBJ1-2
CDR3 protein: CASSLEGRQGDYGYTF

V gene: TRBV12-3/TRBV12-4
clone size: many
J gene: TRBJ2-5
CDR3 protein: CASRRGLETQYF

V gene: TRBV5-6
clone size: .
J gene: TRBJ2-1
CDR3 protein: CASNLPGTHPWELF

V gene: TRBV20-1
clone size: .
J gene: TRBJ2-5
CDR3 protein: CSASGCSGGLVGETQYF

V gene: TRBV4-1
clone size: many
J gene: TRBJ1-5
CDR3 protein: CASSRFHRGSQPQHF

V gene: TRBV18
clone size: few
J gene: TRBJ2-4
CDR3 protein: CASSPSTGGGSKNIQYF

V gene: TRBV28
clone size: few
J gene: TRBJ2-3
CDR3 protein: CASSPPSTDTQYF

V gene: TRBV28
clone size: once
J gene: TRBJ1-2
CDR3 protein: CASSPSVWDGYTF

V gene: TRBV30
clone size: .
J gene: TRBJ2-3
CDR3 protein: CAWEGRSTDTQYF

V gene: TRBV6-1
clone size: .
J gene: TRBJ2-2
CDR3 protein: CASSVHENTLELFF

V gene: TRBV7-9
clone size: .
J gene: TRBJ1-1
CDR3 protein: CASRLVDITEAFF

V gene: TRBV2
clone size: once
J gene: TRBJ2-1
CDR3 protein: CASRDYEYNEQFF

V gene: TRBV10-3
clone size: many
J gene: TRBJ2-7
CDR3 protein: CAIRDSVGSYEQYF

V gene: TRBV4-3
clone size: many
J gene: TRBJ1-2
CDR3 protein: CASSQEVTGRAGYTF

V gene: TRBV28
clone size: .
J gene: TRBJ2-7
CDR3 protein: CASSPGGTYEQYF

V gene: TRBV12-3/TRBV12-4
clone size: .
J gene: TRBJ2-1
CDR3 protein: CASSRPDRGSYNEQFF

V gene: TRBV6-1
clone size: few
J gene: TRBJ2-7
CDR3 protein: CASSLGAPLQQYF

V gene: TRBV30
clone size: many
J gene: TRBJ1-5
CDR3 protein: CAWSVRGQPQHF

V gene: TRBV5-4
clone size: few
J gene: TRBJ1-3
CDR3 protein: CASSVMGYGNTIYF

V gene: TRBV12-5
clone size: many
J gene: TRBJ1-5
CDR3 protein: CASGTQGFQPQHF

V gene: TRBV7-2
clone size: many
J gene: TRBJ2-1
CDR3 protein: CASSLDRTNNEQFF